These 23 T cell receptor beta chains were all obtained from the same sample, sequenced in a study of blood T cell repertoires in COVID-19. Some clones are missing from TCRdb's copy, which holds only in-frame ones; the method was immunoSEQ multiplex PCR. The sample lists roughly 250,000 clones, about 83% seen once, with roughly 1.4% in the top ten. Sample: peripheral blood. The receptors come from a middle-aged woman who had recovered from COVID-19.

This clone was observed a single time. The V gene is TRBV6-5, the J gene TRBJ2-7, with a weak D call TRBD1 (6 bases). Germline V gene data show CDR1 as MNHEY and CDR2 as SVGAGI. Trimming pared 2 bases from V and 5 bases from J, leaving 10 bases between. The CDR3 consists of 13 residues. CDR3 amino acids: CASSYTGGHEQYF. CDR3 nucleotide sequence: TGTGCCAGCAGTTACACTGGGGGCCACGAGCAGTACTTC.

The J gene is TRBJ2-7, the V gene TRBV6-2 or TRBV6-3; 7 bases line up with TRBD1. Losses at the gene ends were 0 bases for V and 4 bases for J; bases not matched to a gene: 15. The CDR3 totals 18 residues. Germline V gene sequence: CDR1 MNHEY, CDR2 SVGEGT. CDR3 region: CASSYSSVLRAGGYEQYF. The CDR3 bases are TGTGCCAGCAGTTACTCGTCGGTCCTGAGGGCAGGGGGATACGAGCAGTACTTC.

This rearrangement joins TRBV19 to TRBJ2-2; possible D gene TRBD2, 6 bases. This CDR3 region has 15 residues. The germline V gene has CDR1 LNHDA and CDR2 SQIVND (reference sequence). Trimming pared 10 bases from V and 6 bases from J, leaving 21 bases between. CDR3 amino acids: CATIRRGESSGELFF. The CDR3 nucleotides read TGTGCCACCATAAGGAGGGGCGAATCCTCCGGGGAGCTGTTTTTT.

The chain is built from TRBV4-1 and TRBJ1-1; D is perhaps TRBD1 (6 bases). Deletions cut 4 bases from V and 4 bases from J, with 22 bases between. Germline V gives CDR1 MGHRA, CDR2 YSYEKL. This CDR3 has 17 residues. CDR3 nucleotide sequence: TGCGCCAGCAGCCCCATACCATACTTGGGGGCAGGCACTGAAGCTTTCTTT. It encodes CASSPIPYLGAGTEAFF.

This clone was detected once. Here the CDR3 DNA reads TGTGCCAGCAGTGGGACAGGGATTGCCTACGAGCAGTACTTC. This sequence encodes CASSGTGIAYEQYF. J is TRBJ2-7 and V is TRBV2, with TRBD1 matching 8 bases. J gave up 2 bases and V 4 bases, and 4 bases lay outside the gene matches. This CDR3 is 14 amino acids long. The germline gives CDR1 SNHLY, CDR2 FYNNEI.

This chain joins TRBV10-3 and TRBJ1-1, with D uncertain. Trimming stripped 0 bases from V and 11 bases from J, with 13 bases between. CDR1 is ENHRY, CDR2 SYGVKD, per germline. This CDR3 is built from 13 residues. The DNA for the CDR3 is TGTGCCATCAGTGAGTCCTCCCAAATTAGTGCTTTCTTT. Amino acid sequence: CAISESSQISAFF.

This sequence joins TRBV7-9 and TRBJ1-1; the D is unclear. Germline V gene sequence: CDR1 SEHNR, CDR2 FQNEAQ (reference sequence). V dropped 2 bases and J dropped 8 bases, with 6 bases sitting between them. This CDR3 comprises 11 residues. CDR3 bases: TGTGCCAGCAGCTTATCACGGGAAGCTTTCTTT. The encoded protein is CASSLSREAFF.

DNA of the CDR3: TGTGCCAGCATGGGACTTTATGAAGCTTTCTTT. Protein: CASMGLYEAFF. This chain uses TRBV19 with TRBJ1-1; TRBD1 is a possible D gene (5 bases). Trimming removed 9 bases from V and 7 bases from J, with 12 bases in between. Germline V gives CDR1 LNHDA, CDR2 SQIVND (reference sequence). The CDR3 is made up of 11 amino acids. Full variable domain (outside the CDR3, taken from reference TRBV19 and TRBJ1-1): DGGITQSPKYLFRKEGQNVTLSCEQNLNHDAMYWYRQDPGQGLRLIYYSQIVNDFQKGDIAEGYSVSREKKESFPLTVTSAQKNPTAFYLCASMGLYEAFFGQGTRLTVV.

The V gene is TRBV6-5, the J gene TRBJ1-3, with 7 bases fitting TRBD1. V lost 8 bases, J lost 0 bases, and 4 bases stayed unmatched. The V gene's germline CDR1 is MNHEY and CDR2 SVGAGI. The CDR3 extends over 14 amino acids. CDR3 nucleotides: TGTGCCAGCCTGGACAGGAGCTCTGGAAACACCATATATTTT. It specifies CASLDRSSGNTIYF.

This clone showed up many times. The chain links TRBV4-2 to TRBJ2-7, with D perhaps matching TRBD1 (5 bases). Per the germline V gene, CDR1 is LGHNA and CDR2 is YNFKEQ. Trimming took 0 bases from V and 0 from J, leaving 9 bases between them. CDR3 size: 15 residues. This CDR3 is CASSQDYDSSYEQYF. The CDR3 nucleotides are TGTGCCAGCAGCCAAGATTATGACAGCTCCTACGAGCAGTACTTC.

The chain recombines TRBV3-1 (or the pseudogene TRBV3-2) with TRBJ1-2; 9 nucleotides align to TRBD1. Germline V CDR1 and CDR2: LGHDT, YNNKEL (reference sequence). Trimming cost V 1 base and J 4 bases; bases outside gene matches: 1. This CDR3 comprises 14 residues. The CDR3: CASSQGDRVYGYTF. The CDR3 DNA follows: TGTGCCAGCAGCCAAGGGGACAGGGTCTATGGCTACACCTTC.

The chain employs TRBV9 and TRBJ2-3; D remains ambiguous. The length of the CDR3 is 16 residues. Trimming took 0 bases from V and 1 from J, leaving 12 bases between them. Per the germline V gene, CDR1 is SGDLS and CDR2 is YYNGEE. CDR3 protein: CASSVEGGGRTDTQYF. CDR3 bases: TGTGCCAGCAGCGTAGAAGGTGGCGGCCGCACAGATACGCAGTATTTT.

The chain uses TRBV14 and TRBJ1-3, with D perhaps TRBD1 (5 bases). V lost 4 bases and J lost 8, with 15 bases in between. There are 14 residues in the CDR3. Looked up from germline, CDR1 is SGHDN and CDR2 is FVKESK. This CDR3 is CASSPAAGWDTIYF. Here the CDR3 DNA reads TGTGCCAGCAGCCCGGCGGCAGGGTGGGACACCATATATTTT.

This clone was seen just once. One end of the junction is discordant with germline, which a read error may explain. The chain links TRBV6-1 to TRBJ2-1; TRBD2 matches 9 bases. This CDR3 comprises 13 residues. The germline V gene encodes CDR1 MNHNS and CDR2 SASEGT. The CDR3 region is CASREAGGDEQFF. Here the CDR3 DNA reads TGTGCCAGCAGAGAAGCGGGGGGTGATGAGCAGTTCTTC.

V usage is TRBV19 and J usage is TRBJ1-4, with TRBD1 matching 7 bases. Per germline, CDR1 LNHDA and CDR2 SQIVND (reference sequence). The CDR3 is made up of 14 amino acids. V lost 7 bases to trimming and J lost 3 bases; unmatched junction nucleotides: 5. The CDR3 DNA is TGTGCCAGTACCTCACAGGGGTCTAATGAAAAACTGTTTTTT. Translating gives CASTSQGSNEKLFF.

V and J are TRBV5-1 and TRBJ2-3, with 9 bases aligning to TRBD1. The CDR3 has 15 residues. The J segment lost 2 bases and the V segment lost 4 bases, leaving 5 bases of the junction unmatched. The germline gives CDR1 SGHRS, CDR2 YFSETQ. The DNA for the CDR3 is TGCGCCAGCAGCCTGGGACAGGGACTCACAGATACGCAGTATTTT. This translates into CASSLGQGLTDTQYF.

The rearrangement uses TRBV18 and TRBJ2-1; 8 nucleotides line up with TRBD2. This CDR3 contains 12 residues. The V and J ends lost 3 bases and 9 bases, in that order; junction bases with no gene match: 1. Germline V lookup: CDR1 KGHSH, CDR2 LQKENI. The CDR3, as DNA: TGTGCCAGCTCACCGAGCGGGAGTGAGCAGTTCTTC. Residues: CASSPSGSEQFF.

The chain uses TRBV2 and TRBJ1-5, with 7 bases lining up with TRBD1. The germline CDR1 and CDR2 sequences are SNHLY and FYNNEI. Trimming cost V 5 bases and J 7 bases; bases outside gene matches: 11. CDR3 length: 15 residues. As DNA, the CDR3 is TGTGCCAGCAGTCTGTCGCAGGGGGTTTGGCAGCCCCAGCATTTT. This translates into CASSLSQGVWQPQHF.

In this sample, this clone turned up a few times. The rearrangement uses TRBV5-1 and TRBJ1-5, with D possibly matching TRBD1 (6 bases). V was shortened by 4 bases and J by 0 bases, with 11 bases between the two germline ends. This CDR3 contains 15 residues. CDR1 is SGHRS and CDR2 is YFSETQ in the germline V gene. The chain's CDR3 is CASSLQGDSNQPQHF. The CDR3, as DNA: TGCGCCAGCAGCCTACAGGGAGATAGCAATCAGCCCCAGCATTTT.

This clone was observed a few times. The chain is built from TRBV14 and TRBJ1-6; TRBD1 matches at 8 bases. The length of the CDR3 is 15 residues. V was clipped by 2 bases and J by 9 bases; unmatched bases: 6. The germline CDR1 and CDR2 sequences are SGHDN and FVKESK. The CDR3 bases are TGTGCCAGCAGCCAAAACAGGGGGTTTAGTTCACCCCTCCACTTT. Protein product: CASSQNRGFSSPLHF.

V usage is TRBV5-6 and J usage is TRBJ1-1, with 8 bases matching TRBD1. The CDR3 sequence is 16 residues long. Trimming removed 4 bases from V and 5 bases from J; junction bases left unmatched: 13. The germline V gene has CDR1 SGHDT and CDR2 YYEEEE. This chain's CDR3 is CASSLSPGTGKTEAFF. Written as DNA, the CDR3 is TGTGCCAGCAGCCTATCTCCCGGGACAGGAAAGACTGAAGCTTTCTTT.

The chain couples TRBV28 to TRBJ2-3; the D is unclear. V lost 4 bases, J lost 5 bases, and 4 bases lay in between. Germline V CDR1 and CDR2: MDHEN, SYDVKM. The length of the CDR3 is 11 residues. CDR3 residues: CASSYKDTQYF. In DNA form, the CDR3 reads TGTGCCAGCAGTTACAAAGATACGCAGTATTTT. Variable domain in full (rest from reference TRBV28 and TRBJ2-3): DVKVTQSSRYLVKRTGEKVFLECVQDMDHENMFWYRQDPGLGLRLIYFSYDVKMKEKGDIPEGYSVSREKKERFSLILESASTNQTSMYLCASSYKDTQYFGPGTRLTVL.

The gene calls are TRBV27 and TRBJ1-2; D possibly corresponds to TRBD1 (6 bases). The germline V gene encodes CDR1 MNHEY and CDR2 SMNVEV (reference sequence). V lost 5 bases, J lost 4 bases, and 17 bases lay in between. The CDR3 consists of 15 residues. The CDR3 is CASSVTGTRSYGYTF. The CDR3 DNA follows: TGTGCCAGCAGTGTCACCGGGACACGCTCCTATGGCTACACCTTC.